The rows below give T cell receptor beta chains drawn from one sample of a study of blood T cells in healthy people across ages. TCRdb passed the 5' RACE reads through MiXCR, listing each CDR3 protein once. Found here are hundreds of thousands of distinct CDR3 sequences, roughly 50% of them singletons; the top ten hold approximately 41%. The sequencing input was blood. The receptors originated from a man older than 75 in good health. The CDR3 runs from the conserved cysteine through the conserved F or W. Each record gives: D gene, J gene, clone size, V gene, CDR3 DNA, CDR3 protein. The D gene is left open where the match is weak. Clone sizes are given selectively: once, few, many, or a class where the clone is expanded.

>NA|TRBJ1-2|NA|TRBV12-3/TRBV12-4
TGTGCCAGCAGTGTAAGGCCGGAGTATGGCTACACCTTC
CASSVRPEYGYTF
>NA|TRBJ2-1|NA|TRBV21-1
TGTGCCAGCAGCCTCCCCTCCTACAATGAGCAGTTCTTC
CASSLPSYNEQFF
>NA|TRBJ2-7|few|TRBV5-1
TGCGCCAGCAGCCGCGGTGGACCCGGCTACGAGCAGTACTTC
CASSRGGPGYEQYF
>NA|TRBJ1-2|NA|TRBV24-1
TGTGCCACCAGTGATTCCCGGTACAGCTATGGCTACACCTTC
CATSDSRYSYGYTF
>NA|TRBJ2-7|few|TRBV5-4
TGTGCCAGCACCCAGACTGGGGACGAGCAGTACTTC
CASTQTGDEQYF
>TRBD1|TRBJ1-2|NA|TRBV5-6
TGTGCCAGCAGCTTGGTCCCCGGGACAGGGGGTGCAGGTGGCTACACCTTC
CASSLVPGTGGAGGYTF
>TRBD1|TRBJ1-5|NA|TRBV29-1
TGCAGCGTCGGGGACAGGGTCAATCAGCCCCAGCATTTT
CSVGDRVNQPQHF
>NA|TRBJ1-5|NA|TRBV5-5
TGTGCCAGCAGCTTGGAGGTGGGCTACAATCAGCCCCAGCATTTT
CASSLEVGYNQPQHF
>TRBD2|TRBJ2-1|few|TRBV12-3/TRBV12-4
TGTGCCAGCAGACCGGACCAGCGGGGTGAGCAGTTCTTC
CASRPDQRGEQFF
>TRBD2|TRBJ2-7|once|TRBV6-2/TRBV6-3
TGTGCCAGCCGGACTAGCGCGACCTACGAGCAGTACTTC
CASRTSATYEQYF
>TRBD1|TRBJ2-7|NA|TRBV6-5
TGTGCCAGCAGGCAGGGGGATCCCTACGAGCAGTACTTC
CASRQGDPYEQYF
>NA|TRBJ1-1|NA|TRBV12-3/TRBV12-4
TGTGCCAGCAGTTTTAAGGCCCTCACTGAAGCTTTCTTT
CASSFKALTEAFF
>TRBD1|TRBJ1-4|NA|TRBV9
TGTGCCAGCAGCCCGACAGGGGGCCATTATGAAAAACTGTTTTTT
CASSPTGGHYEKLFF
>NA|TRBJ1-5|few|TRBV28
TGTGCCAGCAGCAAGGCAGTAGGGGGGGCTTTCAGCAATCAGCCCCAGCATTTT
CASSKAVGGAFSNQPQHF
>TRBD1|TRBJ2-7|NA|TRBV28
TGTGCCAGCAGTACGACACAGGGGTCCTACGAGCAGTACTTC
CASSTTQGSYEQYF
>NA|TRBJ2-7|NA|TRBV11-1
TGTGCCAGCAGCCCAGGGCGCGGAACCTACGAGCAGTACTTC
CASSPGRGTYEQYF
>NA|TRBJ2-3|NA|TRBV12-3/TRBV12-4
TGTGCCAGCAGTCCCAGCGCTATTGCACACTTATACGCGTATTTT
CASSPSAIAHLYAYF
>TRBD2|TRBJ2-7|NA|TRBV6-1
TGTGCCAGCAGAAGGACTAGCTGCAATGAGCAGTACTTC
CASRRTSCNEQYF
>TRBD2|TRBJ2-3|NA|TRBV5-1
TGCGCCTGCAGCTTGGCTCTAGCGGGAGCGGGGACAGATACGCAGTATTTT
CACSLALAGAGTDTQYF
>NA|TRBJ2-7|few|TRBV5-1
TGCGCCAGCAGCTTGGGATTATCAACGAAGGAGCAGTACTTC
CASSLGLSTKEQYF